A selection of T cell receptor beta chains follows, all from one sample in a study of blood T cell repertoires in COVID-19. Generated by immunoSEQ multiplex PCR, the TCRdb table keeps only in-frame clones and is missing some. This table has 150,000 to 200,000 clones, around 79% appearing once. Sequencing used peripheral blood. The source of these receptors is a woman in her seventies with acute or convalescent COVID-19. Each CDR3 is given with its conserved first and last residue. A D gene is named only where the DNA matches it firmly. Rows give clone size only sometimes, using once, few, many, or a class for an expanded clone.

CDR3aa: CASTGQGLTNEKLFF
CDR3nt: TGTGCCAGTACCGGACAGGGCCTAACTAATGAAAAACTGTTTTTT
v_gene: TRBV19
abundance: NA
len: 15
j_gene: TRBJ1-4
d_gene: TRBD1

CDR3aa: CAWSLLGDRGNYGYTF
CDR3nt: TGTGCCTGGAGCCTCTTGGGGGACAGGGGTAACTATGGCTACACCTTC
v_gene: TRBV30
abundance: few
len: 16
j_gene: TRBJ1-2
d_gene: TRBD1

CDR3aa: CASSLGQGSGQPQHF
CDR3nt: TGCGCCAGCAGCCTAGGACAGGGGTCGGGTCAGCCCCAGCATTTT
v_gene: TRBV5-1
abundance: NA
len: 15
j_gene: TRBJ1-5
d_gene: TRBD1

CDR3aa: CASSSGRNSGNTIYF
CDR3nt: TGTGCCAGCAGCTCTGGGAGGAACTCTGGAAACACCATATATTTT
v_gene: TRBV5-4
abundance: NA
len: 15
j_gene: TRBJ1-3
d_gene: NA

CDR3aa: CASSYGYGYTF
CDR3nt: TGTGCCAGCAGTTACGGCTATGGCTACACCTTC
v_gene: TRBV2
abundance: few
len: 11
j_gene: TRBJ1-2
d_gene: NA

CDR3aa: CASSRIADSYNEQFF
CDR3nt: TGCGCCAGCAGTAGAATAGCGGACTCCTACAATGAGCAGTTCTTC
v_gene: TRBV5-1
abundance: few
len: 15
j_gene: TRBJ2-1
d_gene: NA

CDR3aa: CASSRTSGRVLEGTSEQYF
CDR3nt: TGCGCCAGCAGCCGGACTAGCGGGAGGGTTTTAGAGGGTACGTCCGAGCAGTACTTC
v_gene: TRBV5-1
abundance: NA
len: 19
j_gene: TRBJ2-7
d_gene: TRBD2

CDR3aa: CASSRVPQPNQPQHF
CDR3nt: TGTGCCAGTAGTCGGGTTCCGCAGCCAAATCAGCCCCAGCATTTT
v_gene: TRBV19
abundance: NA
len: 15
j_gene: TRBJ1-5
d_gene: NA

CDR3aa: CASSYSTLAGGHRGYNEQFF
CDR3nt: TGTGCCAGCAGTTACTCGACTTTAGCGGGAGGCCACCGGGGCTACAATGAGCAGTTCTTC
v_gene: TRBV6-2/TRBV6-3
abundance: NA
len: 20
j_gene: TRBJ2-1
d_gene: TRBD2

CDR3aa: CASSLDNSGNTIYF
CDR3nt: TGTGCCAGCAGCTTGGACAACTCTGGAAACACCATATATTTT
v_gene: TRBV7-9
abundance: once
len: 14
j_gene: TRBJ1-3
d_gene: NA

CDR3aa: CASSRVQGDGGLNIQYF
CDR3nt: TGTGCCAGCAGCCGAGTACAGGGTGATGGTGGTCTGAACATTCAGTACTTC
v_gene: TRBV7-6
abundance: NA
len: 17
j_gene: TRBJ2-4
d_gene: NA

CDR3aa: CASSYEGHFYEQYF
CDR3nt: TGTGCCAGCAGTTACGAGGGCCATTTCTACGAGCAGTACTTC
v_gene: TRBV6-5
abundance: NA
len: 14
j_gene: TRBJ2-7
d_gene: NA

CDR3aa: CASSERQGFQPQHF
CDR3nt: TGTGCCAGCAGTGAAAGGCAGGGATTTCAGCCCCAGCATTTT
v_gene: TRBV2
abundance: few
len: 14
j_gene: TRBJ1-5
d_gene: NA

CDR3aa: CASRQGAMVNQPQHF
CDR3nt: TGTGCCAGCAGACAGGGAGCGATGGTCAATCAGCCCCAGCATTTT
v_gene: TRBV27
abundance: once
len: 15
j_gene: TRBJ1-5
d_gene: NA

CDR3aa: CASSETGAAGELFF
CDR3nt: TGTGCCAGCAGTGAGACAGGGGCGGCCGGGGAGCTGTTTTTT
v_gene: TRBV7-3
abundance: NA
len: 14
j_gene: TRBJ2-2
d_gene: TRBD1

CDR3aa: CASKRGLNTEAFF
CDR3nt: TGTGCCAGCAAAAGGGGTTTAAACACTGAAGCTTTCTTT
v_gene: TRBV7-6
abundance: NA
len: 13
j_gene: TRBJ1-1
d_gene: NA

CDR3aa: CAIRASDRGADTQYF
CDR3nt: TGTGCCATCAGAGCGAGCGACAGGGGAGCAGATACGCAGTATTTT
v_gene: TRBV10-3
abundance: NA
len: 15
j_gene: TRBJ2-3
d_gene: TRBD1

CDR3aa: CASSPGGVPEGSGANVLTF
CDR3nt: TGTGCCAGCAGCCCGGGGGGGGTTCCCGAGGGATCTGGGGCCAACGTCCTGACTTTC
v_gene: TRBV7-9
abundance: once
len: 19
j_gene: TRBJ2-6
d_gene: TRBD2

CDR3aa: CASSQGGGRFSPLHF
CDR3nt: TGTGCCAGCAGCCAAGGGGGGGGTAGGTTTTCACCCCTCCACTTT
v_gene: TRBV3-1/TRBV3-2
abundance: NA
len: 15
j_gene: TRBJ1-6
d_gene: NA

CDR3aa: CASNRWNNEKLFF
CDR3nt: TGTGCCAGCAACAGGTGGAATAATGAAAAACTGTTTTTT
v_gene: TRBV9
abundance: NA
len: 13
j_gene: TRBJ1-4
d_gene: NA

CDR3aa: CASSSSGFGYTF
CDR3nt: TGCGCCAGCAGTTCGTCAGGGTTTGGCTACACCTTC
v_gene: TRBV4-1
abundance: NA
len: 12
j_gene: TRBJ1-2
d_gene: NA

CDR3aa: CASSPETSGSTDTQYF
CDR3nt: TGTGCCAGCAGCCCTGAGACTAGCGGGAGCACAGATACGCAGTATTTT
v_gene: TRBV3-1/TRBV3-2
abundance: NA
len: 16
j_gene: TRBJ2-3
d_gene: TRBD2

CDR3aa: CASSMEGLNNEKLFF
CDR3nt: TGTGCCAGTAGTATGGAGGGGCTTAATAATGAAAAACTGTTTTTT
v_gene: TRBV19
abundance: NA
len: 15
j_gene: TRBJ1-4
d_gene: NA

CDR3aa: CASSPGHTGNTIYF
CDR3nt: TGCGCCAGCAGCCCCGGACATACTGGAAACACCATATATTTT
v_gene: TRBV5-1
abundance: NA
len: 14
j_gene: TRBJ1-3
d_gene: NA

CDR3aa: CASSAIDGNYGYTF
CDR3nt: TGTGCCAGCAGTGCCATTGACGGGAACTATGGCTACACCTTC
v_gene: TRBV25-1
abundance: once
len: 14
j_gene: TRBJ1-2
d_gene: NA

CDR3aa: CASQVGRTGELFF
CDR3nt: TGTGCCAGCCAAGTGGGGAGAACCGGGGAGCTGTTTTTT
v_gene: TRBV11-3
abundance: once
len: 13
j_gene: TRBJ2-2
d_gene: NA

CDR3aa: CASSHGTGVLLTNYGYTF
CDR3nt: TGTGCCAGCAGCCACGGGACAGGGGTTTTATTGACGAACTATGGCTACACCTTC
v_gene: TRBV5-4
abundance: NA
len: 18
j_gene: TRBJ1-2
d_gene: TRBD1

CDR3aa: CASSQDPSGREYEQYF
CDR3nt: TGCGCCAGCAGCCAAGATCCTAGCGGGAGGGAGTACGAGCAGTACTTC
v_gene: TRBV4-1
abundance: NA
len: 16
j_gene: TRBJ2-7
d_gene: TRBD2

CDR3aa: CASNDRASGNTIYF
CDR3nt: TGTGCCAGCAACGACAGGGCCTCTGGAAACACCATATATTTT
v_gene: TRBV7-2
abundance: NA
len: 14
j_gene: TRBJ1-3
d_gene: TRBD1

CDR3aa: CASSPEGAALHF
CDR3nt: TGTGCCAGCAGCCCTGAGGGCGCGGCCCTCCACTTT
v_gene: TRBV3-1/TRBV3-2
abundance: NA
len: 12
j_gene: TRBJ1-6
d_gene: NA

CDR3aa: CASSLDQGRSYGYTF
CDR3nt: TGTGCCAGCAGCTTGGACCAGGGGCGCTCCTATGGCTACACCTTC
v_gene: TRBV5-4
abundance: NA
len: 15
j_gene: TRBJ1-2
d_gene: NA

CDR3aa: CASSQPDRSTVETQYF
CDR3nt: TGTGCCAGCAGCCAGCCGGACAGGTCGACTGTGGAGACCCAGTACTTC
v_gene: TRBV7-9
abundance: NA
len: 16
j_gene: TRBJ2-5
d_gene: TRBD1

CDR3aa: CASSLYGQGKSNSPLHF
CDR3nt: TGTGCCAGCAGCTTATATGGACAGGGAAAATCTAATTCACCCCTCCACTTT
v_gene: TRBV11-2
abundance: NA
len: 17
j_gene: TRBJ1-6
d_gene: TRBD1

CDR3aa: CAYDMGGSTYNEQFF
CDR3nt: TGTGCCTACGATATGGGAGGATCGACCTACAATGAGCAGTTCTTC
v_gene: TRBV5-4
abundance: many
len: 15
j_gene: TRBJ2-1
d_gene: NA

CDR3aa: CASSLGMVRYGYTF
CDR3nt: TGTGCCAGCAGCTTGGGCATGGTCCGCTATGGCTACACCTTC
v_gene: TRBV7-2
abundance: NA
len: 14
j_gene: TRBJ1-2
d_gene: NA

CDR3aa: CASSHTGTSVTDTQYF
CDR3nt: TGTGCCAGCAGCCATACCGGGACTAGCGTCACAGATACGCAGTATTTT
v_gene: TRBV13
abundance: NA
len: 16
j_gene: TRBJ2-3
d_gene: TRBD2

CDR3aa: CASSVGAVNQPQHF
CDR3nt: TGTGCCAGCAGCGTAGGGGCAGTCAATCAGCCCCAGCATTTT
v_gene: TRBV9
abundance: NA
len: 14
j_gene: TRBJ1-5
d_gene: NA

CDR3aa: CASSLDLAGNNEQFF
CDR3nt: TGTGCCAGCAGCTTAGATCTAGCGGGGAACAATGAGCAGTTCTTC
v_gene: TRBV7-2
abundance: NA
len: 15
j_gene: TRBJ2-1
d_gene: TRBD2

CDR3aa: CASSELAGGLSYEQYF
CDR3nt: TGTGCCAGCAGTGAACTAGCGGGAGGGCTCTCCTACGAGCAGTACTTC
v_gene: TRBV6-1
abundance: NA
len: 16
j_gene: TRBJ2-7
d_gene: TRBD2

CDR3aa: CSVSGGANYGYTF
CDR3nt: TGCAGCGTTTCAGGAGGGGCTAACTATGGCTACACCTTC
v_gene: TRBV29-1
abundance: NA
len: 13
j_gene: TRBJ1-2
d_gene: NA

CDR3aa: CASSYRGGNEKLFF
CDR3nt: TGTGCCAGCAGTTACCGGGGGGGTAATGAAAAACTGTTTTTT
v_gene: TRBV6-9
abundance: NA
len: 14
j_gene: TRBJ1-4
d_gene: NA

CDR3aa: CSASPQWREARILTDTQYF
CDR3nt: TGCAGTGCCAGTCCCCAGTGGCGGGAGGCGAGAATATTAACAGATACGCAGTATTTT
v_gene: TRBV20-1
abundance: NA
len: 19
j_gene: TRBJ2-3
d_gene: TRBD2

CDR3aa: CSALGLDEQYF
CDR3nt: TGCAGTGCTCTTGGACTTGACGAGCAGTACTTC
v_gene: TRBV20-1
abundance: NA
len: 11
j_gene: TRBJ2-7
d_gene: NA

CDR3aa: CASSPRGYGYTF
CDR3nt: TGTGCCAGCTCACCCCGGGGTTATGGCTACACCTTC
v_gene: TRBV18
abundance: NA
len: 12
j_gene: TRBJ1-2
d_gene: NA

CDR3aa: CASSQDLISGRFYEQYF
CDR3nt: TGTGCCAGCAGCCAAGATTTGATCAGCGGGAGGTTCTACGAGCAGTACTTC
v_gene: TRBV3-1/TRBV3-2
abundance: NA
len: 17
j_gene: TRBJ2-7
d_gene: TRBD2

CDR3aa: CASSPGLHF
CDR3nt: TGTGCCAGCAGCCCGGGACTGCACTTC
v_gene: TRBV12-3/TRBV12-4
abundance: NA
len: 9
j_gene: TRBJ1-2
d_gene: NA

CDR3aa: CASRPTYDRGYGYTF
CDR3nt: TGTGCCAGCAGGCCTACCTATGACAGGGGATATGGCTACACCTTC
v_gene: TRBV5-8
abundance: NA
len: 15
j_gene: TRBJ1-2
d_gene: TRBD1

CDR3aa: CASSYPDRGRETQYF
CDR3nt: TGTGCCAGCAGTTACCCGGACAGGGGGCGAGAGACCCAGTACTTC
v_gene: TRBV6-6
abundance: NA
len: 15
j_gene: TRBJ2-5
d_gene: TRBD1

CDR3aa: CASSDRLAARRNEQFF
CDR3nt: TGTGCCAGCAGCGATAGACTAGCGGCCCGGCGGAATGAGCAGTTCTTC
v_gene: TRBV5-6
abundance: NA
len: 16
j_gene: TRBJ2-1
d_gene: TRBD2

CDR3aa: CATSAPGLAGGHKETQYF
CDR3nt: TGTGCCACCAGTGCGCCGGGACTAGCGGGAGGTCATAAAGAGACCCAGTACTTC
v_gene: TRBV24-1
abundance: NA
len: 18
j_gene: TRBJ2-5
d_gene: TRBD2

CDR3aa: CASSQDLREETQYF
CDR3nt: TGTGCCAGCAGCCAAGATTTACGGGAAGAGACCCAGTACTTC
v_gene: TRBV4-2
abundance: NA
len: 14
j_gene: TRBJ2-5
d_gene: NA

CDR3aa: CASSVYPGRYSGNTIYF
CDR3nt: TGTGCCAGCAGCGTTTACCCAGGCAGATACTCTGGAAACACCATATATTTT
v_gene: TRBV9
abundance: NA
len: 17
j_gene: TRBJ1-3
d_gene: NA

CDR3aa: CASSEQFAGEYNEQFF
CDR3nt: TGTGCCAGCAGTGAACAGTTCGCGGGGGAATACAATGAGCAGTTCTTC
v_gene: TRBV6-1
abundance: NA
len: 16
j_gene: TRBJ2-1
d_gene: TRBD2

CDR3aa: CAISDPAIKGTDTQYF
CDR3nt: TGTGCCATCAGTGACCCAGCGATCAAGGGCACAGATACGCAGTATTTT
v_gene: TRBV10-3
abundance: NA
len: 16
j_gene: TRBJ2-3
d_gene: NA

CDR3aa: CASSRLAAEYNEQFF
CDR3nt: TGTGCCAGCAGTCGCCTAGCCGCCGAATACAATGAGCAGTTCTTC
v_gene: TRBV6-5
abundance: NA
len: 15
j_gene: TRBJ2-1
d_gene: NA